A selection of T cell receptor beta chains follows, all from one sample in a study of blood T cell repertoires in COVID-19. Here immunoSEQ multiplex PCR was the method, and the copy in TCRdb shows in-frame clones only, minus some. The table has hundreds of thousands of clones, around 90% seen once; the top ten hold approximately 1.7%. The sequencing input was PBMCs or T cells enriched from blood (not recorded which). Source of these receptors: a woman aged 45-60 years who had recovered from COVID-19. Each CDR3 is given with its conserved first and last residue. Fields, in order: D gene, V gene, J gene, clone size, CDR3 protein, CDR3 DNA. A D gene is named only where the DNA matches it firmly. The size field is filled for only some rows; it gives once, few, many or a size class.

TRBD1	TRBV4-1	TRBJ2-7	few	CASSQGTGEKYEQYF	TGCGCCAGCAGCCAAGGGACAGGGGAAAAGTACGAGCAGTACTTC
TRBD2	TRBV7-2	TRBJ2-7	NA	CASSLAGGSSYEQYF	TGTGCCAGCAGCTTAGCGGGCGGGAGCTCCTACGAGCAGTACTTC
TRBD1	TRBV7-2	TRBJ1-2	NA	CASSPPGTGSSGYTF	TGTGCCAGCAGCCCCCCCGGGACAGGGTCTTCTGGCTACACCTTC
NA	TRBV11-3	TRBJ2-1	NA	CASSLGASAYNEQFF	TGTGCCAGCAGCTTAGGCGCTAGCGCGTACAATGAGCAGTTCTTC
NA	TRBV7-8	TRBJ1-4	NA	CASSLAEGRLNEKLFF	TGTGCCAGCAGCTTAGCAGAGGGTCGTCTTAATGAAAAACTGTTTTTT
TRBD2	TRBV7-9	TRBJ2-7	NA	CASSLGTSGRKTANEQYF	TGTGCCAGCAGCCTCGGGACTAGCGGGAGGAAGACTGCCAACGAGCAGTACTTC
NA	TRBV28	TRBJ1-1	once	CASSLSQGTTEAFF	TGTGCCAGCAGTTTAAGCCAGGGGACCACTGAAGCTTTCTTT
NA	TRBV7-8	TRBJ1-2	NA	CASSPANGGDYGYTF	TGTGCCAGCAGCCCAGCAAACGGGGGTGACTATGGCTACACCTTC
NA	TRBV28	TRBJ1-2	NA	CASSLSGGYTF	TGTGCCAGCAGCCTCTCCGGTGGCTACACCTTC
TRBD1	TRBV10-1	TRBJ1-1	once	CASSRTGTGAQRAEAFF	TGCGCCAGCAGTCGGACCGGGACAGGGGCCCAACGGGCTGAAGCTTTCTTT
NA	TRBV18	TRBJ2-5	NA	CASSPAGEETQYF	TGTGCCAGCTCACCTGCCGGGGAAGAGACCCAGTACTTC
TRBD1	TRBV10-3	TRBJ1-2	NA	CAISRGQGAGVYGYTF	TGTGCCATCAGCCGCGGACAGGGGGCGGGCGTCTATGGCTACACCTTC
NA	TRBV3-1/TRBV3-2	TRBJ2-6	NA	CASSQAAFELSGANVLTF	TGTGCCAGCAGCCAAGCTGCATTTGAGCTCTCTGGGGCCAACGTCCTGACTTTC
TRBD1	TRBV18	TRBJ2-7	NA	CASSRQGDEQYF	TGTGCCAGCTCCCGACAGGGGGACGAGCAGTACTTC
TRBD1	TRBV11-3	TRBJ2-2	NA	CASSPRTGDTGELFF	TGTGCCAGCAGCCCCCGGACAGGGGACACCGGGGAGCTGTTTTTT
TRBD2	TRBV11-2	TRBJ2-5	NA	CASSPRAGAGETQYF	TGTGCCAGCAGTCCGAGAGCGGGAGCCGGAGAGACCCAGTACTTC
TRBD2	TRBV6-1	TRBJ2-7	NA	CASSERTTGTSGRAREQYF	TGTGCCAGCAGTGAAAGGACAACCGGGACTAGCGGGAGGGCCCGCGAGCAGTACTTC
NA	TRBV5-6	TRBJ2-2	NA	CASSSYFAPGYGELFF	TGTGCCAGCAGCTCGTATTTTGCACCGGGTTACGGGGAGCTGTTTTTT
NA	TRBV28	TRBJ1-1	few	CASTQSLLAFF	TGTGCCAGCACCCAAAGCTTACTAGCTTTCTTT
TRBD1	TRBV3-1/TRBV3-2	TRBJ1-1	NA	CASRTGTDTEAFF	TGTGCCAGCCGGACAGGGACGGACACTGAAGCTTTCTTT
NA	TRBV19	TRBJ2-3	NA	CASSIRGVTDTQYF	TGTGCCAGTAGTATCAGGGGGGTCACAGATACGCAGTATTTT
NA	TRBV12-5	TRBJ1-1	few	CASGLVSGQFTEAFF	TGTGCTAGTGGTTTGGTATCAGGGCAGTTCACTGAAGCTTTCTTT
NA	TRBV18	TRBJ1-5	few	CASSSGGDQPQHF	TGTGCCAGCTCCTCGGGGGGGGATCAGCCCCAGCATTTT
NA	TRBV27	TRBJ2-3	NA	CATKSGSTDTQYF	TGTGCCACCAAGAGCGGGAGCACAGATACGCAGTATTTT
NA	TRBV12-3/TRBV12-4	TRBJ2-1	NA	CASSYPKDNEQFF	TGTGCCAGCAGTTACCCTAAAGACAATGAGCAGTTCTTC
NA	TRBV10-2	TRBJ1-5	once	CASSESGSSNQPQHF	TGCGCCAGCAGTGAATCTGGGAGCAGCAATCAGCCCCAGCATTTT
NA	TRBV11-3	TRBJ2-1	few	CASSLVGSSHEQFF	TGTGCCAGCAGCTTAGTCGGGAGTAGCCATGAGCAGTTCTTC
NA	TRBV2	TRBJ2-5	NA	CASSAGAQETQYF	TGTGCCAGCAGTGCGGGAGCCCAAGAGACCCAGTACTTC
NA	TRBV7-6	TRBJ2-7	NA	CASSLASAGALREQYF	TGTGCCAGCAGCTTAGCTTCGGCGGGGGCACTTCGCGAGCAGTACTTC
TRBD2	TRBV7-3	TRBJ2-1	NA	CASSATGTSGDEQFF	TGTGCCAGCAGCGCAACCGGGACTAGCGGCGATGAGCAGTTCTTC
TRBD2	TRBV6-2/TRBV6-3	TRBJ2-3	NA	CASSYSEREAPRGAQYF	TGTGCCAGCAGTTACTCTGAGCGGGAGGCACCAAGGGGGGCGCAGTATTTT
TRBD2	TRBV6-6	TRBJ2-3	NA	CASSRRGTSGIDTQYF	TGTGCCAGCAGTCGACGTGGGACTAGCGGGATTGATACGCAGTATTTT
NA	TRBV7-2	TRBJ2-7	NA	CASSLSPAYEQYF	TGTGCCAGCAGCCTCTCACCGGCCTACGAGCAGTACTTC
TRBD2	TRBV9	TRBJ2-1	NA	CASSSRAFGAGTSGSSGEQFF	TGTGCCAGCAGCTCCCGAGCGTTTGGAGCCGGGACTAGCGGGAGTAGCGGTGAGCAGTTCTTC
NA	TRBV9	TRBJ2-1	NA	CASSPSGWGHNEQFF	TGTGCCAGCAGCCCGTCGGGTTGGGGGCACAATGAGCAGTTCTTC
NA	TRBV18	TRBJ1-4	NA	CASSPNRRSKATNEKLFF	TGTGCCAGCTCACCCAACAGACGTAGTAAAGCAACTAATGAAAAACTGTTTTTT
TRBD2	TRBV5-1	TRBJ2-1	many	CASSQGLAGGDEQFF	TGCGCCAGCAGCCAGGGACTAGCGGGAGGAGATGAGCAGTTCTTC
NA	TRBV7-3	TRBJ2-3	NA	CASSLRSGGGVTDTQYF	TGTGCCAGCAGCTTACGGTCTGGCGGGGGCGTTACAGATACGCAGTATTTT
TRBD2	TRBV3-1/TRBV3-2	TRBJ2-1	once	CASSQDAGVRGNEQFF	TGTGCCAGCAGCCAAGATGCGGGAGTAAGGGGCAATGAGCAGTTCTTC
TRBD1	TRBV7-6	TRBJ1-5	few	CASSLVRTGNSNQPQHF	TGTGCCAGCAGCTTAGTTCGGACAGGGAATAGCAATCAGCCCCAGCATTTT
NA	TRBV6-5	TRBJ1-2	few	CASGTGHDYGYTF	TGTGCCAGCGGTACGGGACACGACTATGGCTACACCTTC
TRBD2	TRBV3-1/TRBV3-2	TRBJ2-5	NA	CASSQRPSGGGTQYF	TGTGCCAGCAGCCAAAGGCCTAGCGGTGGGGGGACCCAGTACTTC
TRBD1	TRBV5-5	TRBJ2-2	once	CASSLKLTGTGYTGELFF	TGTGCCAGCAGTTTGAAGTTGACCGGGACAGGGTACACCGGGGAGCTGTTTTTT
NA	TRBV19	TRBJ1-3	NA	CASSILDSGNTIYF	TGTGCCAGTAGTATCTTAGACTCTGGAAACACCATATATTTT
NA	TRBV19	TRBJ1-1	NA	CASSVHTYQARPVENTEAFF	TGTGCCAGTAGTGTACATACCTACCAGGCAAGGCCAGTAGAGAACACTGAAGCTTTCTTT
TRBD1	TRBV2	TRBJ1-1	NA	CASSRQGERGAFF	TGTGCCAGCAGTAGACAGGGGGAGAGGGGGGCTTTCTTT
NA	TRBV28	TRBJ2-5	NA	CASRRDGWETQYF	TGTGCCAGCAGGCGGGACGGTTGGGAGACCCAGTACTTC
NA	TRBV18	TRBJ1-1	NA	CASSPIVRNTEAFF	TGTGCCAGCTCACCAATAGTTCGGAACACTGAAGCTTTCTTT
TRBD2	TRBV3-1/TRBV3-2	TRBJ2-3	NA	CASSQVRGDYTDTQYF	TGTGCCAGCAGCCAAGTTCGGGGGGATTACACAGATACGCAGTATTTT
NA	TRBV4-1	TRBJ1-5	NA	CASSQDWGTQPQHF	TGCGCCAGCAGCCAAGATTGGGGCACTCAGCCCCAGCATTTT
NA	TRBV7-9	TRBJ1-2	NA	CASSPSPRRGYGYTF	TGTGCCAGCAGCCCATCGCCCCGTAGGGGCTATGGCTACACCTTC
TRBD2	TRBV7-2	TRBJ2-7	once	CASSLRLAGAYEQYF	TGTGCCAGCAGCTTGAGACTAGCGGGTGCCTACGAGCAGTACTTC
NA	TRBV19	TRBJ1-2	NA	CASTRGYGYTF	TGTGCCAGTACCCGGGGGTATGGCTACACCTTC
NA	TRBV7-6	TRBJ2-2	NA	CASSLGGLATSTGELFF	TGTGCCAGCAGCTTAGGGGGGCTAGCCACTAGCACCGGGGAGCTGTTTTTT
TRBD1	TRBV5-6	TRBJ1-1	NA	CASSLAGAGGFGNTEAFF	TGTGCCAGCAGCTTGGCCGGGGCAGGGGGCTTCGGGAACACTGAAGCTTTCTTT